Following are 17 T cell receptor beta chains from one sample sequenced in a study of beta chain features in type 1 diabetes. Study-level points and caveats: All four CD4+ subsets of Type 1 diabetes patients contained TCRB CDR3s that were moderately but significantly shorter.

Since all of the isolated RNA was reverse transcribed, expressed TCRB transcripts were what got sequenced. Data came from immunoSEQ multiplex PCR; TCRdb stores just in-frame clones and leaves some out. The sample consists of 300,000 to 350,000 clones, 9.3% of them appearing once. The antigens these receptors bind are not known. The sample was central memory CD4+ T cells from blood. All receptors derive from a man aged 25 to 40 with type 1 diabetes.

The CDR3 sequence is CASSPGTQRSQYF. CDR3 sequence (DNA): TGTGCCAGCAGCCCAGGGACACAACGGTCCCAGTACTTC. The chain joins TRBV5-6 to TRBJ2-5; D may be TRBD1 (6 bases). The CDR3 runs to 13 residues. With 4 bases removed from V and 9 bases from J, the gap between germline ends came to 16 bases. The germline V gene has CDR1 SGHDT and CDR2 YYEEEE. Supplemented by reference TRBV5-6 and TRBJ2-5, the full variable domain reads DAGVTQSPTHLIKTRGQQVTLRCSPKSGHDTVSWYQQALGQGPQFIFQYYEEEERQRGNFPDRFSGHQFPNYSSELNVNALLLGDSALYLCASSPGTQRSQYFGPGTRLLVL.

This clone was counted only a few times. The chain has TRBV5-1 and TRBJ2-1; TRBD2 agrees at 7 bases. Unmatched junction bases numbered 3, after V lost 0 bases and J lost 0 bases. CDR3 length: 16 residues. Germline CDR1 reads SGHRS; CDR2 reads YFSETQ. The CDR3 sequence: CASSLAGGSSYNEQFF. The CDR3 DNA is TGCGCCAGCAGCTTGGCGGGGGGTTCCTCCTACAATGAGCAGTTCTTC.

The chain recombines TRBV2 with TRBJ1-1; TRBD1 is a possible D gene (5 bases). The ends were cut back, 5 bases at V and 1 base at J, with 11 bases in the middle. The CDR3 totals 14 residues. Germline V CDR1 and CDR2: SNHLY, FYNNEI. CDR3 DNA sequence: TGTGCCAGCAGTTTGGGCAGGGAGAACACTGAAGCTTTCTTT. As protein: CASSLGRENTEAFF. Variable domain in full (rest from reference TRBV2 and TRBJ1-1): EPEVTQTPSHQVTQMGQEVILRCVPISNHLYFYWYRQILGQKVEFLVSFYNNEISEKSEIFDDQFSVERPDGSNFTLKIRSTKLEDSAMYFCASSLGRENTEAFFGQGTRLTVV.

There are a few counts of this clone. The chain recombines TRBV29-1 with TRBJ2-7, with D perhaps matching TRBD1 (6 bases). Trimming removed 1 base at V and 2 bases at J, with 18 bases between. CDR3 length equals 16 residues. Germline V gene lookup returns CDR1 SQVTM and CDR2 ANQGSEA. CDR3 protein: CSVEVQGQRMTYEQYF. The DNA of the CDR3 is TGCAGCGTTGAAGTTCAAGGACAGCGTATGACCTACGAGCAGTACTTC.

This clone has only a few counts. CDR3 in DNA: TGTGCCAGCAGCGAACCTATGAGCTCCTACAATGAGCAGTTCTTC. Translating it yields CASSEPMSSYNEQFF. This chain joins TRBV27 and TRBJ2-1; D is uncertain. Between the trimmed V and J ends, which lost 6 bases and 0 bases, there was a span of 12 bases. CDR3 length: 15 residues. Germline lookup yields CDR1 MNHEY and CDR2 SMNVEV (reference sequence).

This clone has more than one count but fewer than ten. The V and J genes are TRBV27 and TRBJ2-6; tentative D call: TRBD1 (5 bases). Trimming pared 2 bases from V and 0 bases from J, leaving 23 bases between. CDR1 is MNHEY and CDR2 is SMNVEV in the germline V gene (reference sequence). The CDR3 runs to 21 residues. CDR3 protein: CASSLKSGWQLLSSGANVLTF. The CDR3 DNA sequence: TGTGCCAGCAGTTTAAAATCAGGGTGGCAGCTTCTAAGCTCTGGGGCCAACGTCCTGACTTTC.

This clone was picked up a small number of times. The chain is built from TRBV7-2 and TRBJ1-6, with D unresolved. Germline CDR1 is SGHTA and CDR2 is FQGNSA. V lost 6 bases and J 5 bases, leaving 14 bases between the germline ends. The CDR3 consists of 15 residues. CDR3 loop: CASSRGRVNNSPLHF. CDR3 nucleotides: TGTGCCAGCAGTCGCGGACGTGTTAATAATTCACCCCTCCACTTT.

V and J are TRBV6-5 and TRBJ1-2, with D unresolved. The germline CDR1 and CDR2 sequences are MNHEY and SVGAGI. Deletions cut 8 bases from V and 1 base from J, with 17 bases between. The CDR3 is made up of 15 amino acids. CDR3 nucleotide sequence: TGTGCCAGCTTTAAATCCACGGAGGATAACTATGGCTACACCTTC. It is translated as CASFKSTEDNYGYTF.

The V and J genes are TRBV18 and TRBJ1-2; D is uncertain. The CDR3 runs 13 residues. From germline, CDR1 is KGHSH and CDR2 LQKENI. The V end lost 6 bases, the J end lost 3 bases, and 11 bases lay between the germline ends. The CDR3, as DNA: TGTGCCAGCTCTAGGGAGCGACACTATGGCTACACCTTC. Its translation: CASSRERHYGYTF.

As to this clone: Because the CDR3's place on the DNA is in doubt, the DNA is left out and the CDR3 is given as listed by TCRdb. V usage is TRBV23-1 and J usage is TRBJ2-2; the D call TRBD2 from the table was never checked on the DNA. TRBV23-1 counts as an open reading frame of uncertain function. The CDR3 is 14 amino acids long, termini counted. CDR3 amino acids: CASSLQRTPGSCFF.

A note on this clone: The sample has other DNA sequences that encode this CDR3 too. This chain connects TRBV6-6 to TRBJ2-7; TRBD1 aligns across 11 bases. V shed 0 bases and J 3 bases; nucleotides not matched to a gene: 1. CDR3 size: 15 residues. Germline V CDR1 and CDR2: MNHNY, SVGAGI (reference sequence). The CDR3 nucleotides are TGTGCCAGCAGTTACTCCGGGACAGGGGGCTACGAGCAGTACTTC. The encoded protein is CASSYSGTGGYEQYF.

In this sample, this clone turned up a few times. This chain joins TRBV7-2 and TRBJ1-5; D ambiguous. CDR1 and CDR2 (germline): SGHTA, FQGNSA. V lost 2 bases and J 3 bases, leaving 14 bases between the germline ends. The CDR3 contains 16 residues. The CDR3 sequence: CASSLNGFPNNQPQHF. CDR3 DNA sequence: TGTGCCAGCAGCTTAAACGGATTTCCCAACAATCAGCCCCAGCATTTT.

The chain carries TRBV4-3 and TRBJ1-2; D perhaps matches TRBD1 (5 bases). Trimming took 4 bases from V and 1 from J, leaving 13 bases between them. CDR3 size: 15 residues. CDR1 is LGHNA, CDR2 YSLEER, per germline. For the CDR3, the DNA is TGCGCCAGCAGCCCCATCCCCAGGGTTAACTATGGCTACACCTTC. Translating it yields CASSPIPRVNYGYTF.

This clone was found a few times. The chain employs TRBV30 and TRBJ2-2; no clear D gene. Trimming stripped 4 bases from V and 5 bases from J, with 11 bases between. In germline, CDR1 is GTSNPN, CDR2 SVGIG (reference sequence). This CDR3 comprises 13 residues. Written as DNA, the CDR3 is TGTGCCTGGAAAGTTGACGGGACCGGGGAGCTGTTTTTT. Residues: CAWKVDGTGELFF.

The chain employs TRBV30 and TRBJ1-1, with a possible D match to TRBD1 (6 bases). Germline assignment: CDR1 GTSNPN and CDR2 SVGIG (reference sequence). V was pared by 2 bases and J by 0 bases, with 7 bases between. The CDR3 is made up of 13 amino acids. The CDR3 DNA follows: TGTGCCTGGAGTAGACAGGTGAACACTGAAGCTTTCTTT. This codes for CAWSRQVNTEAFF.

This clone appeared a few times. The chain uses TRBV29-1 and TRBJ2-1, with 8 bases aligning to TRBD2. The germline CDR1 and CDR2 sequences are SQVTM and ANQGSEA. This CDR3 region has 16 residues. The V and J ends lost 6 bases and 11 bases, in that order; junction bases with no gene match: 21. CDR3: CSVPRVWAGGRDKQFF. The CDR3 DNA is TGCAGCGTGCCCAGGGTTTGGGCGGGGGGCCGGGACAAGCAGTTCTTC.

The CDR3 loop reads CASSLVQIGETQYF. The CDR3 coding sequence is TGTGCCAGCAGCTTAGTTCAAATCGGGGAGACCCAGTACTTC. The V gene is TRBV7-9, the J gene TRBJ2-5, with no clear D. The CDR3 spans 14 residues. The germline V gene has CDR1 SEHNR and CDR2 FQNEAQ (reference sequence). V was pared by 1 base and J by 5 bases, with 11 bases between.